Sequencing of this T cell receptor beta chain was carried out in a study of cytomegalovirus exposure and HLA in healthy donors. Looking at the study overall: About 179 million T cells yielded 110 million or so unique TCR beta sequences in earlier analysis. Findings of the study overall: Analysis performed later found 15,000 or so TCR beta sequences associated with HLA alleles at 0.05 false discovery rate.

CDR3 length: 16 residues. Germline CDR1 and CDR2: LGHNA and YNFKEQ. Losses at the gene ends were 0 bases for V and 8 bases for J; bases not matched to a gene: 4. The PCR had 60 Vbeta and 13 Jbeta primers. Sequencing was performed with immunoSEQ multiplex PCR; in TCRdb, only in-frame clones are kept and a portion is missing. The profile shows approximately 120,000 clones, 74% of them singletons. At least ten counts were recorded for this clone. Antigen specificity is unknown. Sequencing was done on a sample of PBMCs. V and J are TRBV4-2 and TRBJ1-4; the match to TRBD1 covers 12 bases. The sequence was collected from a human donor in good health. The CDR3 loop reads CASSQDTGTGGEKLFF. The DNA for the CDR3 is TGTGCCAGCAGCCAAGATACCGGGACAGGGGGCGAAAAACTGTTTTTT.